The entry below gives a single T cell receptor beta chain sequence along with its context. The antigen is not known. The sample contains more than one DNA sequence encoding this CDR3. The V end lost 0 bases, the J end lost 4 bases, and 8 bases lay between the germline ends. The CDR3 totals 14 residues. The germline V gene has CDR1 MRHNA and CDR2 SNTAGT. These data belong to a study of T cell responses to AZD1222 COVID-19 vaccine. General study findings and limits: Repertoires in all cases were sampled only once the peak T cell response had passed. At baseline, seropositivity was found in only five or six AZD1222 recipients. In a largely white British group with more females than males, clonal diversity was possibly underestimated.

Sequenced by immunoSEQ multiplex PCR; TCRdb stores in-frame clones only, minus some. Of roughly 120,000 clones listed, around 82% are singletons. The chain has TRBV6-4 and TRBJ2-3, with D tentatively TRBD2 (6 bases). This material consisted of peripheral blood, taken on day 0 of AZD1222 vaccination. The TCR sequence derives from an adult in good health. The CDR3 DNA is TGTGCCAGCAGTGACTCCGCGGGGTCAGATACGCAGTATTTT. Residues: CASSDSAGSDTQYF.